This record covers a single T cell receptor (beta chain). Its antigen remains undetermined. There are no base qualities to consult, and no much larger clone falls within one base. V was cut back by 8 bases and J by 1 base, leaving a gap of 11 bases between them. In the germline V gene, CDR1 corresponds to SNHLY and CDR2 to FYNNEI. From cysteine to phenylalanine, the CDR3 is 14 amino acids long. Solely the CDR3 DNA is kept, with 42 bases framed from the first base. The cohort consisted of 600 to 700 healthy bone marrow donors. At the time of sampling, all cohort members were nominally healthy, though unrecorded immune exposures were likely present. The donor tested CMV seropositive, placing the donor among the 310 or so seropositive members of the cohort. Every donor gave a peripheral blood sample, and the peripheral blood mononuclear cells from that sample were used for TCR beta sequencing. Genomic DNA was extracted from the blood cell samples with the Qiagen DNeasy Blood Extraction Kit.

Library method: the immunoSEQ multiplex PCR assay. The multiplex PCR relied on a mix of 60 forward primers for TCR Vbeta segments and 13 reverse primers for TCR Jbeta segments. A multiplex PCR assay on genomic DNA amplified the CDR3 region of rearranged TCR beta genes. Amplified TCR beta libraries were sequenced as 87-base-pair reads on the Illumina HiSeq System. As for the original processing: Across the 670 or so repertoires, a later analysis counted some 81 million unique TCR beta chains, around 11 million of which were shared by at least two donors. Raw reads were error-corrected and collapsed into unique sequences with a nearest-neighbor algorithm that merged closely related sequences to remove PCR and sequencing errors. V, D and J gene segments were assigned by aligning CDR3 sequences to IMGT reference sequences. For a sequence to be retained, a match of at least six nucleotides was required to both a V gene segment and a J gene segment. Rearrangements were called productive when the CDR3 lacked stop codons and stayed in frame with V and J; all others were non-productive. Following IMGT convention, CDR3 was defined as the stretch from the second conserved V-encoded cysteine to the conserved J-encoded phenylalanine. The earlier analysis of fewer than 750 of the donors excluded sequences that lacked an unambiguous match to a single V gene segment. In an earlier analysis of approximately 550 of the donors, V segments were called functional above 56.7% productive rearrangements and were called segregating when the between-donor standard deviation exceeded 5%. A statistical classification framework was built to diagnose cytomegalovirus status from the catalog of TCR beta chain sequences. A later analysis assigned V and J genes by comparing TCR nucleotide sequences with IMGT/GENE-DB human TR gene sequences. A later analysis assigned CDR3 sequences and most-parsimonious VDJ recombination scenarios with the TCRdist pipeline. In a later analysis, each TCR beta chain was defined by its CDR3 amino acid sequence together with its V-gene family, and reads without a unique V-gene family were excluded. A later analysis removed several hundred highly shared, low-generation-probability nucleotide sequences to deal with suspected cross-contamination and a sequencing artifact. In a later analysis, a clonal expansion index was calculated for each public chain from normalized within-repertoire ranks of inferred template counts. Generation probabilities in a later analysis came from a VDJ recombination model fitted to out-of-frame rearrangements, and those results were checked against IGoR. In a later analysis, hypergeometric tests were used to score TCR-TCR, TCR-HLA and TCR-CMV co-occurrence, with a repertoire-size bias correction applied to TCR pairs. To estimate false discovery rates, a later analysis permuted the HLA or CMV assignments 20 times. In a later analysis, co-occurring TCRs were grouped using DBSCAN, and TCRdist sequence similarity was added for clustering within HLA-allele-positive subsets. For co-occurrence clustering, repertoires with fewer than 30,000 or more than 120,000 public chains were excluded, along with five or six repertoires with anomalous nucleotide sharing. TCRdb limited this immuneACCESS table to in-frame rearrangements with V and J called. A share of clones is missing; checked studies link under half to unresolved V genes, and the rest is unexplained. That table is the source of V, J and clone size, and D and trimming were worked out from the DNA. Across this sample there are under 200,000 clones, with roughly 70% seen only once. The ten largest clones represent 3% of the sample.

This sample was included in a study of cytomegalovirus exposure and HLA in healthy donors listed by TCRdb under 2017. Broadly, across the study: An earlier analysis of some 620 of the donors reported 276 Gb of sequence data and 95 million to 130 million unique TCR beta sequences obtained from around 180 million T cells. About five DR-DQ haplotypes were handled as single units for association and clustering because linkage in the cohort was strong. Donor age, sex, ethnicity and CMV serostatus were compiled together with the repertoire data. In a later analysis, previously published TCR beta repertoires from about 640 donors were re-analyzed and high-resolution HLA genotyping was added so that TCR occurrence patterns could be studied. The study combined high-throughput TCR immunosequencing, statistical association of individual TCRs with disease status, and machine learning to predict cytomegalovirus infection status. Among about 410 genotyped donors of the cohort, an average of approximately 240,000 unique TCR beta nucleotide sequences was sequenced per donor, of which 15% to 20% were non-productive. The study aimed to test whether cataloging public T cell receptors could reveal signatures of past pathogen exposure. Rather than using new phenotypic data, the later analysis identified candidate immune exposures from TCR beta sequences and from how often those sequences occurred across donors. An earlier analysis of roughly 600 of the donors used high-throughput TCR beta sequencing to judge whether each TCR beta V gene segment behaved as functional or pseudogenic. Besides the first cohort of more than 650 subjects, a separate validation cohort made up of over 100 different subjects was used. The number of typed donors differed by locus: roughly 629-640 for A, B, C, DRB1 and DQB1; some 500 for DQA1; 606 for DPA1; and approximately 450 for DPB1. A later genetic analysis took genome-wide SNP genotypes for about 60% of the roughly 670 donors and used that subset as a discovery cohort. The study profiled the T cell repertoires of some 610 subjects by immunosequencing and related them to cytomegalovirus serostatus. Roughly 320 gigabases of sequencing data and approximately 92 million unique TCR sequences made up an early release that covered approximately 650 HLA-typed donors. Every discovery cohort repertoire had been produced on one sequencing platform. Among the roughly 400 genotyped donors, approximately 77% belonged to the genetic ancestry cluster associated with self-reported Caucasian donors. HLA typing included class I and class II loci at four-digit resolution.

What the work shows at the level of the full study, not this receptor alone: In a later genetic analysis, a missense DCLRE1C variant was associated with V-gene and J-gene trimming of TCR beta chains, and the association was replicated in an independent cohort. For the cohort, immune exposure information was limited to CMV serostatus. A later analysis found that HLA-associated TCR beta chains were more clonally expanded and had lower generation probabilities than equally common non-associated chains. A further reported finding was that TCR beta sequences accurately predicted the HLA-A and HLA-B alleles for most subjects in the first cohort. It was suggested by the authors that the approach could potentially be generalized to other disease states and immunological phenotypes. Broadly in line with IMGT annotations, most TCR beta V segments showed up in productive rearrangements about 87% or about 30% of the time in an earlier analysis of several hundred of the donors. According to a later analysis, parvovirus B19, influenza, CMV and Epstein-Barr virus appeared linked to several top co-occurrence clusters. A later analysis found that TCR association rates varied across HLA loci, with DRB1 alleles showing the most associated TCRs and HLA-C alleles the fewest. Across donors, most TCR sequences were observed very rarely, whereas some public TCRs were present in many individuals. A later analysis associated about 17,000 TCR beta sequences with specific HLA alleles at a false discovery rate of 0.05. Most CMV-associated TCR beta chains appeared to be HLA-restricted in a later analysis, and the HLA associations seemed to be driven largely by CMV exposure. HLA typing was unavailable for some donors at each locus, so association tests used only the typed subset. Linkage disequilibrium might explain the correlated functional status among segregating V segments, but an unknown experimental factor could not be excluded. A cluster of highly shared sequence variants was judged likely to represent a technical artifact of the sequencing pipeline. The classifier was reported to diagnose cytomegalovirus status with high specificity and sensitivity in both the original cohort and the validation cohort. Some IMGT-functional V segments, including TRBV6-2 and TRBV6-3, could not be told apart with the 87-base-pair reads, so those segments were excluded. A total of 150 or so TCR beta chains were listed by the study as associated with cytomegalovirus. This cohort had only TCR beta chains sequenced, and the lack of alpha or paired-chain data limited which features could be detected. Some 15 rarely observed V segments, including chromosome 9 orphons, were excluded from the earlier analysis of about 600 of the donors because counts were too low. When HLA alleles, especially DR and DQ, strongly co-occurred, attributing TCR associations to individual alleles was difficult. Three of the identified cytomegalovirus-associated TCR beta chains were confirmed in vitro to be specific for cytomegalovirus antigens. Compared with the roughly 670-donor mean, donors in an Asian-associated ancestry cluster had fewer N-insertions in productive TCRs, according to a later genetic analysis. Presence/absence analyses assumed roughly uniform sequencing depth across donors, an assumption that may not hold.

Sequencing was done on a sample of PBMCs. This TCR was sampled from a woman in her 50s in good health and CMV-seropositive. This receptor chain uses TRBV2 and TRBJ2-2; the D gene is possibly TRBD1, with 6 bases matching. CDR3 protein: CASHAQGNTGELFF. DNA sequence: TGTGCCAGCCACGCACAGGGGAACACCGGGGAGCTGTTTTTT.